The entry that follows covers one T cell receptor (beta chain) sequence. Here immunoSEQ multiplex PCR was the method, and the copy in TCRdb shows in-frame clones only, minus some. This sample yields over a million clones, of which 95% to 99% are seen a single time; roughly 0.45% belongs to the top ten. The V end lost 5 bases, the J end lost 4 bases, and 14 bases lay between the germline ends. The CDR3 totals 15 residues. Germline CDR1 MDHEN, CDR2 SYDVKM. This sample is drawn from a study of shared clonotypes between healthy human individuals. The sequence came from a man under 40 in good health. The source material was naive CD4+ T cells sorted from blood. Subset defined: CD45RA+ positively selected. The V gene is TRBV28, the J gene TRBJ2-2, with D possibly being TRBD1 (6 bases). For the CDR3, the DNA is TGTGCCAGCAGTATCGACAGGAGACGCACCGGGGAGCTGTTTTTT. Its translation: CASSIDRRRTGELFF.